This T cell receptor beta chain was found in a study of T cells after yellow fever vaccination. For the study at large: Preparation of fractions with low cell numbers was performed using SMART-Seq v4 Ultra Low Input. Broader study findings: Though it reached lower strength, the secondary response hit its peak faster, day 5 versus 15.

Germline loops: CDR1 SNHLY, CDR2 FYNNEI. V was pared by 1 base and J by 3 bases, with 13 bases between. The CDR3 is 15 amino acids. The authors made TCR cDNA by 5'RACE template switching, adding a universal primer site and UMIs. MiXCR was run by TCRdb on the 5' RACE reads, yielding one entry per CDR3 protein. Of about 74,000 distinct CDR3 sequences listed, approximately 7% are singletons. This clonotype was counted many times. Its antigen is not known. The chain combines TRBV2 with TRBJ2-7, with a possible D match to TRBD2 (6 bases). This receptor was taken from a man in his late teens or twenties who received the YFV17D yellow fever vaccine. This specimen consisted of CD8+ T cells sorted from PBMCs, obtained roughly 5 days after the first yellow fever vaccination. The CDR3 loop reads CASSEVRGSNYEQYV. DNA of the CDR3: TGTGCCAGCAGTGAAGTCCGGGGGAGCAACTACGAGCAGTACGTC.